This record covers a single TCR beta chain. The record originates from a study of cytomegalovirus exposure and HLA in healthy donors. The wider study: Among the approximately 370 donors who were genotyped, about 80% fell in the genetic ancestry cluster that is associated with self-reported Caucasian donors.

CDR1 SQVTM and CDR2 ANQGSEA come from the germline V gene. The CDR3 runs to 14 residues. V was shortened by 4 bases and J by 8 bases, with 17 bases between the two germline ends. The primer mix had 60 Vbeta and 13 Jbeta primers. Libraries were prepared by immunoSEQ multiplex PCR; TCRdb keeps only in-frame clonotypes and omits some of them. The table for this sample gives about 210,000 clones. The rearrangement links TRBV29-1 to TRBJ1-4; D might be TRBD1 (6 bases). Sequenced input: PBMCs. This receptor was identified in a woman aged 25 to 39 in good health and CMV-seropositive. This CDR3 is CSVGHREGGEKLFF. The CDR3 DNA is TGCAGCGTTGGACACAGGGAGGGAGGGGAAAAACTGTTTTTT.